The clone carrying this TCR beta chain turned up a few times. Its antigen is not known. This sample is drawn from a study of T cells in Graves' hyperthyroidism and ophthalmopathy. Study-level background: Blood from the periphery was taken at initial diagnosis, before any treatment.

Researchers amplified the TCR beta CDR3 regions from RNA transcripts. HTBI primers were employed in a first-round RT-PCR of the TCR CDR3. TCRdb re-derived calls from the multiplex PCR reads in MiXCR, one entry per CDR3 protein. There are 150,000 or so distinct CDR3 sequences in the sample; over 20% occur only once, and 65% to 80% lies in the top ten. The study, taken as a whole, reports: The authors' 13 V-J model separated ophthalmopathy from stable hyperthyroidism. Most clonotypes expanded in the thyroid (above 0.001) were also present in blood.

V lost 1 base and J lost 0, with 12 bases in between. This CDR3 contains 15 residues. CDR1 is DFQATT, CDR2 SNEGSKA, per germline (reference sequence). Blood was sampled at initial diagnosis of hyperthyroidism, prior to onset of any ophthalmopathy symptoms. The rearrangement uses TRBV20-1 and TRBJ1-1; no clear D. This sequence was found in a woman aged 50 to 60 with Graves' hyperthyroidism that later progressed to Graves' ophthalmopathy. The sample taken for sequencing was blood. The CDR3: CSARVLAMLNTEAFF. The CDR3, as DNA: TGCAGTGCTAGAGTGCTGGCAATGCTGAACACTGAAGCTTTCTTT.